This entry lists 29 T cell receptor beta chains sequenced from one sample in a study of Ad26.COV2.S vaccination and SARS-CoV-2 variants. Treatment in this sample: about 20 received Ad26.COV2.S at low or high dose, single or two shots; roughly 5 received placebo; per-sample allocation not given. Sample collection was performed on day 63 after the first vaccine or placebo injection. Assay used: immunoSEQ multiplex PCR; TCRdb lists only in-frame clones, some missing. The sample records more than 300,000 clones, just under 85% being singletons. The material sequenced was peripheral blood, taken in a trial of Ad26.COV2.S vaccine versus placebo. These receptors originate from a person between 18 and 65 years old who received the Ad26.COV2.S COVID-19 vaccine or a placebo.

The rearrangement joins TRBV19 to TRBJ1-1; D is perhaps TRBD1 (5 bases). Germline loops: CDR1 LNHDA, CDR2 SQIVND (reference sequence). The CDR3 is 14 residues long. V was trimmed by 11 bases and J by 1 base, leaving 17 bases between them. CDR3 sequence: CAAGSGLRNTEAFF. CDR3 nucleotides: TGTGCCGCAGGATCGGGACTTAGGAACACTGAAGCTTTCTTT.

The chain has TRBV5-1 and TRBJ1-6; TRBD1 agrees at 9 bases. CDR3 length: 16 residues. V lost 4 bases, J lost 3 bases, and 5 bases stayed unmatched. CDR1 SGHRS and CDR2 YFSETQ come from the germline V gene. The CDR3 protein is CASSAGQGNYNSPLHF. DNA for the CDR3: TGCGCCAGCAGCGCCGGACAGGGGAACTATAATTCACCCCTCCACTTT.

The chain employs TRBV6-1 and TRBJ2-7, with D maybe TRBD1 (5 bases). Germline CDR1 and CDR2: MNHNS and SASEGT. This CDR3 is built from 16 residues. V lost 3 bases, J lost 0 bases, and 15 bases lay in between. CDR3 amino acids: CASSDRKFTGSYEQYF. The CDR3 DNA follows: TGTGCCAGCAGTGACCGAAAGTTTACAGGCTCCTACGAGCAGTACTTC.

The chain uses TRBV6-1 and TRBJ1-3; unclear D gene. The germline V and J ends were trimmed by 0 bases and 0 bases, with 6 bases remaining between them. CDR3 length equals 15 residues. The germline gives CDR1 MNHNS, CDR2 SASEGT. Here the CDR3 reads CASSEAGISGNTIYF. Written as DNA, the CDR3 is TGTGCCAGCAGTGAAGCGGGGATCTCTGGAAACACCATATATTTT.

The rearrangement joins TRBV18 to TRBJ1-2; D remains ambiguous. The germline V and J ends were trimmed by 6 bases and 8 bases, with 19 bases remaining between them. The CDR3 consists of 14 residues. CDR1 is KGHSH and CDR2 is LQKENI in the germline V gene. The CDR3 here is CASSPRVGKEGYTF. CDR3 bases: TGTGCCAGCTCCCCTCGGGTGGGAAAGGAAGGCTACACCTTC.

This clone was detected once. This chain connects TRBV18 to TRBJ1-2, with 8 bases fitting TRBD1. CDR3 length: 14 residues. The trim removed 3 bases at V and 3 bases at J, leaving 3 bases unmatched. CDR1 KGHSH and CDR2 LQKENI come from the germline V gene. The CDR3 DNA reads TGTGCCAGCTCACCGTCGGGACAGGACTATGGCTACACCTTC. Protein sequence: CASSPSGQDYGYTF.

The CDR3 DNA follows: TGCGCCAGCAGCGGTGGGGCATTGACAGACCAGGTAGGGGGGTACTACAATGAGCAGTTCTTC. It specifies CASSGGALTDQVGGYYNEQFF. V is TRBV5-1 and J is TRBJ2-1; D is tentatively TRBD1 or TRBD2 (6 bases each). CDR1 and CDR2 (germline): SGHRS, YFSETQ. Trimming cost V 4 bases and J 3 bases, with 32 bases left between them. CDR3 length: 21 amino acids.

This rearrangement joins TRBV14 to TRBJ2-3; TRBD1 aligns across 7 bases. V lost 6 bases, J lost 4 bases, and 13 bases stayed unmatched. CDR3 size: 16 residues. Germline-derived CDR1 and CDR2 are SGHDN and FVKESK. The CDR3 is CASSFVQGFKADTQYF. In DNA, the CDR3 is TGTGCCAGCAGTTTCGTACAGGGGTTTAAGGCAGATACGCAGTATTTT.

This chain joins TRBV15 and TRBJ2-2, with D unclear. The germline CDR1 and CDR2 sequences are LNHNV and YYDKDF (reference sequence). Trimming took 0 bases from V and 6 from J, leaving 8 bases between them. CDR3 length: 14 residues. The CDR3 protein is CATSRESVPGELFF. As DNA, the CDR3 is TGTGCCACCAGCAGAGAGTCCGTCCCCGGGGAGCTGTTTTTT.

This chain connects TRBV28 to TRBJ1-2; D is perhaps TRBD1 (6 bases). From germline, CDR1 is MDHEN and CDR2 SYDVKM. The CDR3 spans 15 residues. Trimming pared 3 bases from V and 3 bases from J, leaving 14 bases between. This chain's CDR3 is CASSFSGEGDYGYTF. The DNA for the CDR3 is TGTGCCAGCAGTTTTTCAGGGGAGGGAGACTATGGCTACACCTTC.

CDR3 residues: CAMRDRSLSYNEQFF. The CDR3 bases are TGTGCCATGCGCGACAGGTCATTATCCTACAATGAGCAGTTCTTC. J is TRBJ2-1 and V is TRBV9, with D possibly matching TRBD1 (6 bases). Trimming removed 9 bases from V and 1 base from J, with 17 bases in between. Germline CDR1 reads SGDLS; CDR2 reads YYNGEE. The CDR3 loop spans 15 amino acids.

This sequence joins TRBV5-1 and TRBJ2-5; 12 bases match TRBD1. With V trimmed by 5 bases and J by 1 base, 12 bases remained unmatched. CDR3 length equals 18 residues. In germline, CDR1 is SGHRS, CDR2 YFSETQ. The CDR3 DNA follows: TGCGCCAGCAGGGCCGGGACAGGGGGCCGTAATTCCCAAGAGACCCAGTACTTC. It encodes CASRAGTGGRNSQETQYF.

This sequence joins TRBV5-3 and TRBJ1-1; 7 nucleotides line up with TRBD1. TRBV5-3 is sorted into the ORF group, with uncertain function. The CDR3 extends over 17 amino acids. The V gene end was trimmed by 0 bases and the J gene end by 0 bases; junction bases not matched to a gene: 8. The CDR3 nucleotides are TGTGCCAGAAGCTTGGATAGGGACAGAAGTATGAACACTGAAGCTTTCTTT. The encoded protein is CARSLDRDRSMNTEAFF.

The J gene is TRBJ2-3, the V gene TRBV7-2; D unclear. Germline V gives CDR1 SGHTA, CDR2 FQGNSA. With 5 bases removed from V and 5 bases from J, the gap between germline ends came to 14 bases. This CDR3 has 14 residues. The CDR3 DNA is TGTGCCAGCAGCGACCTAGGAGAGCTAGATACGCAGTATTTT. This encodes CASSDLGELDTQYF.

The chain carries TRBV14 and TRBJ2-7; D might be TRBD1 or TRBD2, each matching 6 bases. Trimming left V 6 bases short and J 8 bases short, with 14 bases between. The germline V gene encodes CDR1 SGHDN and CDR2 FVKESK. CDR3 length equals 12 residues. CDR3 coding DNA: TGTGCCAGCAGTCACCGCCGGGGGCAGCAGTACTTC. This translates into CASSHRRGQQYF. The full variable domain, its missing parts supplied by reference TRBV14 and TRBJ2-7, is EAGVTQFPSHSVIEKGQTVTLRCDPISGHDNLYWYRRVMGKEIKFLLHFVKESKQDESGMPNNRFLAERTGGTYSTLKVQPAELEDSGVYFCASSHRRGQQYFGPGTRLTVT.

V usage is TRBV6-4 and J usage is TRBJ1-1; no clear D. Germline V lookup: CDR1 MRHNA, CDR2 SNTAGT. V lost 6 bases and J 5 bases, leaving 13 bases between the germline ends. This CDR3 contains 13 residues. The CDR3 coding sequence is TGTGCCAGCAGCAGAGACCCAAAGACTGAAGCTTTCTTT. Translation gives CASSRDPKTEAFF.

The chain carries TRBV27 and TRBJ2-7; 9 bases are shared with TRBD1. V shed 6 bases and J 7 bases; nucleotides not matched to a gene: 16. The germline V gene encodes CDR1 MNHEY and CDR2 SMNVEV (reference sequence). This CDR3 spans 16 amino acids. The CDR3 loop is CASSPPPGTGYHEQYF. As DNA, the CDR3 is TGTGCCAGCAGCCCACCCCCCGGGACAGGGTATCATGAGCAGTACTTC.

V is TRBV28 and J is TRBJ1-5; D is ambiguous. Germline CDR1 MDHEN, CDR2 SYDVKM. Trimming took 3 bases from V and 3 from J, leaving 3 bases between them. CDR3 size: 12 residues. The CDR3 bases are TGTGCCAGCAGTTTGAACAATCAGCCCCAGCATTTT. Translating gives CASSLNNQPQHF.

V and J are TRBV7-2 and TRBJ1-1; the D is unclear. Looked up from germline, CDR1 is SGHTA and CDR2 is FQGNSA. CDR3 length: 16 amino acids. V lost 1 base, J lost 0 bases, and 12 bases lay in between. Here the CDR3 reads CASSLGEHLMNTEAFF. The DNA of the CDR3 is TGTGCCAGCAGCTTAGGTGAACATCTAATGAACACTGAAGCTTTCTTT.

The gene calls are TRBV5-1 and TRBJ1-1; D gene unclear. Germline-derived CDR1 and CDR2 are SGHRS and YFSETQ. V was trimmed by 5 bases and J by 3 bases, leaving 5 bases between them. There are 11 residues in the CDR3. CDR3 sequence: CASRVDTEAFF. Here the CDR3 DNA reads TGCGCCAGCAGAGTGGACACTGAAGCTTTCTTT. The complete variable domain, with remaining parts taken from reference TRBV5-1 and TRBJ1-1, reads KAGVTQTPRYLIKTRGQQVTLSCSPISGHRSVSWYQQTPGQGLQFLFEYFSETQRNKGNFPGRFSGRQFSNSRSEMNVSTLELGDSALYLCASRVDTEAFFGQGTRLTVV.

V is TRBV7-2 and J is TRBJ2-5, with 11 nucleotides matching TRBD2. Germline CDR1 is SGHTA and CDR2 is FQGNSA. This CDR3 region has 14 residues. With V trimmed by 5 bases and J by 5 bases, 4 bases remained unmatched. The CDR3 spells CASSPSSGGETQYF. The CDR3, as DNA: TGTGCCAGCAGCCCCTCTAGCGGGGGGGAGACCCAGTACTTC. The whole variable domain, filled in from reference TRBV7-2 and TRBJ2-5, reads GAGVSQSPSNKVTEKGKDVELRCDPISGHTALYWYRQSLGQGLEFLIYFQGNSAPDKSGLPSDRFSAERTGGSVSTLTIQRTQQEDSAVYLCASSPSSGGETQYFGPGTRLLVL.

Worth noting for this clone: Other DNA sequences in the same sample also yield this CDR3. The chain employs TRBV5-1 and TRBJ2-2; D unresolved. This CDR3 is built from 13 residues. Germline CDR1 reads SGHRS; CDR2 reads YFSETQ. The germline V and J ends were trimmed by 2 bases and 2 bases, with 4 bases remaining between them. In DNA, the CDR3 is TGCGCCAGCAGCTTAGGAAACACCGGGGAGCTGTTTTTT. Amino acids: CASSLGNTGELFF.

The rearrangement uses TRBV5-1 and TRBJ1-6; D remains unclear. Trimming pared 0 bases from V and 8 bases from J, leaving 12 bases between. CDR3 size: 15 residues. The germline gives CDR1 SGHRS, CDR2 YFSETQ. The CDR3 is CASSLGQRWDSPLHF. The CDR3, as DNA: TGCGCCAGCAGCTTGGGGCAGAGATGGGATTCACCCCTCCACTTT.

The chain joins TRBV19 to TRBJ1-6, with 7 bases aligning to TRBD1. This CDR3 is built from 15 residues. Germline V gene lookup returns CDR1 LNHDA and CDR2 SQIVND (reference sequence). V trimming: 7 bases; J trimming: 2 bases; junction bases outside the gene matches: 5. For the CDR3, the DNA is TGTGCCAGTAAGGGGGACAGCGCCTATAATTCACCCCTCCACTTT. It translates to CASKGDSAYNSPLHF.

The chain recombines TRBV11-3 with TRBJ2-2, with a possible D match to TRBD1 (7 bases). This CDR3 comprises 14 residues. CDR1 is SGHNT, CDR2 YENEEA, per germline. Trimming removed 10 bases from V and 4 bases from J, with 16 bases in between. CDR3 protein: CATRRAGGTGELFF. The CDR3 DNA reads as TGTGCCACTCGGAGGGCAGGGGGCACCGGGGAGCTGTTTTTT.

This chain links TRBV9 with TRBJ1-6; D perhaps matches TRBD1 (6 bases). V was cut by 0 bases and J by 6 bases, with 13 bases left in between. This CDR3 is 16 amino acids long. Germline lookup yields CDR1 SGDLS and CDR2 YYNGEE. The CDR3 DNA is TGTGCCAGCAGCGTAGGGCCAGGGGCCAGTAATTCACCCCTCCACTTT. Its translation is CASSVGPGASNSPLHF.

CDR3 DNA: TGTGCCAGCAGTTTACGAGCGCTAGCGGGGGGCAGGGTCAATGAGCAGTTCTTC. Amino acid sequence: CASSLRALAGGRVNEQFF. This chain connects TRBV28 to TRBJ2-1; TRBD2 matches 11 bases. The J segment lost 6 bases and the V segment lost 2 bases, leaving 12 bases of the junction unmatched. The CDR3 loop spans 18 amino acids. Germline CDR1 MDHEN, CDR2 SYDVKM.

V gene TRBV5-1 combines with J gene TRBJ2-3; 8 bases are shared with TRBD1. V dropped 2 bases and J dropped 4; count of bases not matched to a gene: 9. The V gene's germline CDR1 is SGHRS and CDR2 YFSETQ. This CDR3 region has 16 residues. CDR3 DNA sequence: TGCGCCAGCAGCTTCCAGGGGGCGATTGTATCAGATACGCAGTATTTT. Protein product: CASSFQGAIVSDTQYF.

The chain employs TRBV19 and TRBJ1-2, with D uncertain. V was cut by 4 bases and J by 0 bases, with 15 bases left in between. Germline V gives CDR1 LNHDA, CDR2 SQIVND (reference sequence). The CDR3 extends over 16 amino acids. The CDR3 bases are TGTGCCAGTAGTAAGGACCGACTACAAGCTAACTATGGCTACACCTTC. Translation gives CASSKDRLQANYGYTF.